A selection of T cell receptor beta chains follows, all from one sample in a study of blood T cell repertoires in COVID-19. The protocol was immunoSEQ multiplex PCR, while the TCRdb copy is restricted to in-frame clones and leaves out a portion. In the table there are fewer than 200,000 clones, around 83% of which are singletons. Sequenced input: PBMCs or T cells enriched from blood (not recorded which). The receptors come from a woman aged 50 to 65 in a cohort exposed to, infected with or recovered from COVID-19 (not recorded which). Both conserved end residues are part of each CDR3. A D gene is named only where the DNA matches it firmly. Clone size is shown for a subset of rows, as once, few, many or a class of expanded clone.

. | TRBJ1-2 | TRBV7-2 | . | CASSSQTGQSRYGYTF | TGTGCCAGCAGCTCTCAGACAGGCCAGTCTAGGTATGGCTACACCTTC
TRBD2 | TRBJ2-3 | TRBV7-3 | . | CASSRSGGYTDTQYF | TGTGCCAGCAGCCGTAGCGGGGGGTACACAGATACGCAGTATTTT
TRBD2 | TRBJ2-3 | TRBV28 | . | CASSSGFSGSPTDTQYF | TGTGCCAGCAGTTCCGGATTTAGCGGGAGCCCTACAGATACGCAGTATTTT
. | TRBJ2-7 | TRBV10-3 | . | CAISDRAYYEQYF | TGTGCCATCAGTGACAGGGCGTACTACGAGCAGTACTTC
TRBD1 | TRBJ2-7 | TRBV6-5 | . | CASSTGDTYEQYF | TGTGCCAGCAGCACAGGGGATACCTACGAGCAGTACTTC
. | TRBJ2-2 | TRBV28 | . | CASSFGSAGTGELFF | TGTGCCAGCAGTTTCGGATCTGCGGGGACCGGGGAGCTGTTTTTT
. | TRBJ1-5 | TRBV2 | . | CASSYGGINQPQHF | TGTGCCAGCAGTTATGGGGGGATCAATCAGCCCCAGCATTTT
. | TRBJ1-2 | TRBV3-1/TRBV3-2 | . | CASSQGEGYAGYTF | TGTGCCAGCAGCCAAGGGGAGGGATACGCGGGCTACACCTTC
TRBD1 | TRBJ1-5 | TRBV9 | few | CASSVDDRGNQPQHF | TGTGCCAGCAGCGTTGACGACAGGGGCAATCAGCCCCAGCATTTT
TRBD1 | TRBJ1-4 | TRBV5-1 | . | CASSLFSSGQGNEKLFF | TGCGCCAGCAGCTTGTTCAGTTCTGGACAGGGTAATGAAAAACTGTTTTTT
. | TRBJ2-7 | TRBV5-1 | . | CASSQGSEGYEQYF | TGCGCCAGCAGTCAGGGTTCGGAGGGCTACGAGCAGTACTTC
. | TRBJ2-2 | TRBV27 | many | CASSFRRGDGELFF | TGTGCCAGCAGTTTTAGGAGGGGCGACGGGGAGCTGTTTTTT
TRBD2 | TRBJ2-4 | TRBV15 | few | CATSRQGGQNIQYF | TGTGCCACCAGCAGACAGGGAGGGCAAAACATTCAGTACTTC
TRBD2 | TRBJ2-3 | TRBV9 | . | CASSVDLAGALSKYF | TGTGCCAGCAGCGTAGATTTAGCGGGGGCACTATCGAAGTATTTT
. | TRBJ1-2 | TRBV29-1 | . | CSVGTALGSYTF | TGCAGCGTTGGGACAGCGCTGGGAAGCTACACCTTC
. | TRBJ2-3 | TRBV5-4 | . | CASSAMGADTQYF | TGTGCCAGCAGCGCAATGGGGGCGGATACGCAGTATTTT